The T cell receptor (beta chain) under discussion was sequenced for a study of neoadjuvant anti-PD-1 for oral cavity cancer (dated by TCRdb to the early 2020s). About the full investigation: Patients mostly received three to four biweekly doses of nivolumab at 3 mg/kg before curative-intent surgical resection. There were 12 patients in the parent correlative cohort, and the response rate was less than 40%. Under RECIST 1.1, a patient counted as a responder if showing complete response, partial response or stable disease, and as a non-responder if showing progression. A fourth nivolumab dose was given around day 43 to patients without progression, and definitive surgical resection was performed in those patients on days 50-56. Summary of the overall study and its limitations: Only a few patients per response group were included in the TCR analyses, and the authors called for validation in larger cohorts. Higher pretreatment blood TCRbeta clonality and lower post-treatment tumor TCRbeta clonality were correlated with higher pretreatment blood Treg/Th17 ratios. After neoadjuvant nivolumab, non-responders showed significantly higher T cell clonality (Gini index) in PBMCs than responders did.

The time point label on this specimen signifies: before neoadjuvant nivolumab. Patients were newly diagnosed with stage II-IVA oral cavity squamous cell carcinoma and had received no prior systemic or radiation treatment. The cohort consisted of patients with HPV-negative, locally advanced oral cavity squamous cell carcinoma. No culture maintenance or expansion was done, as the peripheral blood mononuclear cells went straight to analysis. The samples were drawn from a longitudinal correlative study tied to a single-arm phase II trial testing neoadjuvant nivolumab in oral cavity squamous cell carcinoma. Subject-matched pre- and post-treatment PBMCs and tumors from three responders and three non-responders underwent genomic DNA-based TCRbeta sequencing. Peripheral blood mononuclear cells were collected before nivolumab treatment and were collected again after treatment, at the time of surgery. The Maxwell RSC DNA from Cells kit was used to isolate genomic DNA from PBMCs.

The CDR3 numbers 13 residues from cysteine through phenylalanine. Just the 39-base CDR3 DNA is kept, in frame starting at base 1. CDR1 and CDR2 are read off the germline V gene as SQVTM and ANQGSEA. V is clipped by 4 bases and J by 5 bases, and the sequence between their germline boundaries is 14 bases long. For deep sequencing, each PBMC sample was run in six replicates, with libraries mostly built from 450 to 550 ng of input genomic DNA. The immunoSEQ hsTCRbeta kit was used to prepare TCRbeta libraries according to the manufacturer's instructions. Sequencing of the completed libraries took place using an Illumina NovaSeq 6000 S4 flow cell after they had been pooled to around 3 nM. For the original study's pipeline: The immunoSEQ Analyzer handled quality control and preprocessing of the raw data. The analysis was restricted to productive rearrangements, with each unique CDR3 amino acid sequence defining a clonotype. Using the R package tcR, the researchers computed the Gini-Simpson index as their estimate of repertoire clonality. Student's t test was used to compare Gini indices, while Pearson correlation assessed associations with tumor size change. Not all clones reach the TCRdb copy of this immuneACCESS table, which keeps in-frame sequences only. Checked studies attribute under half of the gap to unresolved V genes and leave the rest unexplained. V, J and clone size were drawn from that table, and D and trimming were deduced from the DNA. This sample has about 17,000 clones in its table, and about 72% of those were observed once. The ten largest clones represent about 2.4% of the sample.

As concerns this clone: Its antigen has not been determined. The record has no base qualities; no much larger clone is one base away.

The rearranged chain carries TRBV29-1 and TRBJ2-5; TRBD1 might be the D gene, on 5 matching bases. This sequence originates from a person between 40 and 80 years old with oral cavity squamous cell carcinoma. Material: PBMCs, obtained before nivolumab (anti-PD-1) treatment. The DNA sequence reads TGCAGCGTTGGCCTCCTGGGGCCGGAGACCCAGTACTTC. This gives the protein CSVGLLGPETQYF.